Presented here are 27 T cell receptor beta chains from one specimen sequenced in a study of cytomegalovirus exposure and HLA in healthy donors (dated by TCRdb to 2016 to 2017). Preparation of the library involved the immunoSEQ multiplex PCR assay. TCRdb carries this immuneACCESS record with in-frame sequences only. Its versions omit some clonotypes, under half of them owing to an unresolved V gene in the studies checked, with the rest unexplained. For this sample the table gives around 300,000 clones, of which 80% to 90% were detected only once. The ten biggest clones cover about 1% of the sample. The sample was PBMCs. These receptors all come from a woman aged 18 to 35 in good health and CMV-seronegative.

The rearrangement uses TRBV27 and TRBJ2-7, with 14 bases identical to TRBD2. Looked up from germline, CDR1 is MNHEY and CDR2 is SMNVEV (reference sequence). The CDR3 is made up of 18 amino acids. The V segment lost 4 bases and the J segment 5 bases; nucleotides outside the gene matches: 13. The CDR3 DNA sequence: TGTGCCAGCAGTTCCACGGGACTAGCGGGAGCAAAATCCCACGAGCAGTACTTC. The encoded protein is CASSSTGLAGAKSHEQYF.

The chain combines TRBV5-1 with TRBJ1-3; 7 positions match TRBD1. The CDR3 contains 14 residues. Trimming took 7 bases from V and 0 from J; bases not matched to a gene: 4. Germline CDR1 is SGHRS and CDR2 is YFSETQ. In nucleotides, the CDR3 is TGCGCCAGCTGGACAGGCAACTCTGGAAACACCATATATTTT. It encodes CASWTGNSGNTIYF.

The chain couples TRBV5-1 to TRBJ1-2; D perhaps matches TRBD1 (5 bases). The V and J ends lost 7 bases and 0 bases respectively, with 19 bases between them. CDR1 and CDR2 (germline): SGHRS, YFSETQ. The CDR3 spans 16 residues. This CDR3 is CASHSGNVRANYGYTF. The CDR3 DNA follows: TGCGCCAGCCACTCAGGGAATGTTCGAGCTAACTATGGCTACACCTTC.

Comments on this clone: Germline and junction disagree at one end, which may indicate a read error. The chain combines TRBV28 with TRBJ1-2, with 11 bases identical to TRBD1. The CDR3 is 11 residues long. Germline-derived CDR1 and CDR2 are MDHEN and SYDVKM. The CDR3 protein is CASSLSDRGLF. DNA of the CDR3: TGTGCCAGCAGTTTATCGGACAGGGGGCTATTC.

The rearrangement links TRBV7-3 to TRBJ2-1; D perhaps matches TRBD2 (7 bases). V lost 1 base and J 4 bases, leaving 11 bases between the germline ends. The CDR3 sequence is 15 residues long. The germline V gene has CDR1 SGHTA and CDR2 FQGTGA. CDR3: CASSLSGGLYNEQFF. CDR3 nucleotides: TGTGCCAGCAGCTTAAGCGGGGGCTTATACAATGAGCAGTTCTTC.

The V call is TRBV10-2, the J call TRBJ1-1; D is unclear. V was shortened by 8 bases and J by 2 bases, with 12 bases between the two germline ends. CDR1 is WSHSY, CDR2 SAAADI, per germline. This CDR3 comprises 13 residues. For the CDR3, the DNA is TGCGCCAGCTCGACACAGCTAAACACTGAAGCTTTCTTT. The encoded protein is CASSTQLNTEAFF.

The gene calls are TRBV20-1 and TRBJ1-2; D gene uncertain. Trimming removed 6 bases from V and 8 bases from J, with 13 bases in between. Germline assignment: CDR1 DFQATT and CDR2 SNEGSKA (reference sequence). The CDR3 extends over 11 amino acids. The CDR3 DNA is TGCAGTGCCAACACAGCGGGAGGCTACACCTTC. Amino acids: CSANTAGGYTF.

The CDR3 here is CASSINRAGELFF. The CDR3 DNA is TGTGCCAGCAGTATTAACAGGGCCGGGGAGCTGTTTTTT. V is TRBV27 and J is TRBJ2-2; tentatively, D is TRBD1 (6 bases). V lost 5 bases and J lost 6, with 10 bases in between. The CDR3 extends over 13 amino acids. The germline CDR1 and CDR2 sequences are MNHEY and SMNVEV (reference sequence).

J is TRBJ1-6 and V is TRBV6-4; maybe TRBD1 (6 bases). Germline V gene sequence: CDR1 MRHNA, CDR2 SNTAGT. Deletions cut 8 bases from V and 6 bases from J, with 14 bases between. This CDR3 comprises 14 residues. The CDR3 sequence: CASHRDYPNSPLHF. The CDR3 DNA reads as TGTGCCAGCCACAGGGACTATCCTAATTCACCCCTCCACTTT.

This chain connects TRBV10-1 to TRBJ2-5, with 9 bases fitting TRBD2. Germline V lookup: CDR1 WNHNN, CDR2 SYGVQD (reference sequence). This CDR3 contains 16 residues. V dropped 3 bases and J dropped 1; count of bases not matched to a gene: 6. In DNA form, the CDR3 reads TGCGCCAGCAGTGAAGAAAGCGGGGGGCTCCAAGAGACCCAGTACTTC. Translated, it gives CASSEESGGLQETQYF.

The V gene is TRBV11-2, the J gene TRBJ2-7, with 9 bases identical to TRBD1. V lost 5 bases to trimming and J lost 3 bases; unmatched junction nucleotides: 8. The germline V gene has CDR1 SGHAT and CDR2 FQNNGV. The CDR3 contains 15 residues. DNA for the CDR3: TGTGCCAGCAGCCGAGCGGGGACAGGGAACTACGAGCAGTACTTC. Its translation is CASSRAGTGNYEQYF. Full variable domain (outside the CDR3, taken from reference TRBV11-2 and TRBJ2-7): EAGVAQSPRYKIIEKRQSVAFWCNPISGHATLYWYQQILGQGPKLLIQFQNNGVVDDSQLPKDRFSAERLKGVDSTLKIQPAKLEDSAVYLCASSRAGTGNYEQYFGPGTRLTVT.

V gene TRBV7-9 combines with J gene TRBJ1-4; D remains unclear. This CDR3 is built from 16 residues. The V gene lost 5 bases and the J gene lost 6 bases, with 19 bases spanning the gap. Germline lookup yields CDR1 SEHNR and CDR2 FQNEAQ (reference sequence). The CDR3 spells CASSPGGLQVDEKLFF. The CDR3 coding sequence is TGTGCCAGCAGCCCTGGAGGACTTCAAGTGGATGAAAAACTGTTTTTT.

The chain couples TRBV9 to TRBJ1-2; 7 positions match TRBD1. Germline CDR1 and CDR2: SGDLS and YYNGEE. Trimming took 4 bases from V and 8 from J; bases not matched to a gene: 5. This CDR3 is 12 amino acids long. The CDR3 sequence is CASSSGGRGYTF. The CDR3 coding sequence is TGTGCCAGCAGCTCAGGGGGAAGAGGCTACACCTTC.

V gene TRBV19 combines with J gene TRBJ1-2; D gene uncertain. V was clipped by 8 bases and J by 5 bases, with 21 bases between them. The CDR3 spans 15 residues. Germline loops: CDR1 LNHDA, CDR2 SQIVND (reference sequence). CDR3 protein: CASSGRAMAGYGYTF. CDR3 sequence (DNA): TGTGCCAGTTCTGGCCGAGCCATGGCAGGATATGGCTACACCTTC.

This clone was seen a handful of times. The chain couples TRBV9 to TRBJ2-1; 10 bases agree with TRBD1. In germline, CDR1 is SGDLS, CDR2 YYNGEE. The CDR3 loop spans 15 amino acids. Germline trimming cut 0 bases from V and 7 bases from J; bases unmatched to any gene: 4. In DNA, the CDR3 is TGTGCCAGCAGCGTAGATAGGGGACAGGGGAATGAGCAGTTCTTC. As protein: CASSVDRGQGNEQFF.

The CDR3 nucleotides are TGCGCCAGCAGCCAAGATTTCGGACTAGCGGGCCGAGAGACCCAGTACTTC. Translated: CASSQDFGLAGRETQYF. The chain joins TRBV4-3 to TRBJ2-5, with 11 bases identical to TRBD2. This CDR3 spans 17 amino acids. The V and J ends lost 0 bases and 4 bases, in that order; junction bases with no gene match: 7. Germline loops: CDR1 LGHNA, CDR2 YSLEER.

CDR3 protein: CASSYSPRAGGNTIYF. CDR3 nucleotide sequence: TGTGCCAGCAGTTACTCCCCCCGTGCAGGTGGAAACACCATATATTTT. The J gene is TRBJ1-3, the V gene TRBV6-5; D is undetermined. Germline values: CDR1 MNHEY, CDR2 SVGAGI. This CDR3 contains 16 residues. Trimming took off 0 bases at V and 3 bases at J, with 12 bases between the two ends.

Only one count was recorded for this clone. The rearrangement joins TRBV11-2 to TRBJ2-7; 7 bases fit TRBD2. Unmatched junction bases numbered 9, after V lost 4 bases and J lost 3 bases. Per germline, CDR1 SGHAT and CDR2 FQNNGV. This CDR3 contains 15 residues. The CDR3 DNA sequence: TGTGCCAGCAGCTCAGTTGGGCGGGGGTTCTACGAGCAGTACTTC. It codes for CASSSVGRGFYEQYF.

The gene calls are TRBV11-2 and TRBJ2-1; 8 nucleotides line up with TRBD2. The germline CDR1 and CDR2 sequences are SGHAT and FQNNGV. This CDR3 contains 16 residues. The junction had 14 bases not matched to a gene; V was cut back by 5 bases and J by 8 bases. Here the CDR3 reads CASSPRGSGIQDEQFF. The CDR3 DNA reads TGTGCCAGCAGCCCCCGGGGTAGCGGGATACAGGATGAGCAGTTCTTC.

The chain uses TRBV5-1 and TRBJ1-4; no clear D. Between the trimmed V and J ends, which lost 1 base and 6 bases, there was a span of 10 bases. The V gene's germline CDR1 is SGHRS and CDR2 YFSETQ. The CDR3 length is 14 residues. The CDR3 reads CASSLREAHEKLFF. The DNA of the CDR3 is TGCGCCAGCAGCTTGAGGGAGGCGCATGAAAAACTGTTTTTT.

This clone was detected once. The chain recombines TRBV5-1 with TRBJ2-1; maybe TRBD2 (5 bases). The germline V gene encodes CDR1 SGHRS and CDR2 YFSETQ. The CDR3 runs 13 residues. The V end lost 4 bases, the J end lost 4 bases, and 9 bases lay between the germline ends. The CDR3 bases are TGCGCCAGCAGCCGGGAAGAGTACAATGAGCAGTTCTTC. Protein product: CASSREEYNEQFF. Combining the CDR3 with reference TRBV5-1 and TRBJ2-1 gives the whole variable domain KAGVTQTPRYLIKTRGQQVTLSCSPISGHRSVSWYQQTPGQGLQFLFEYFSETQRNKGNFPGRFSGRQFSNSRSEMNVSTLELGDSALYLCASSREEYNEQFFGPGTRLTVL.

V and J are TRBV5-4 and TRBJ1-2; 8 nucleotides line up with TRBD1. Trimming cost V 3 bases and J 5 bases; bases outside gene matches: 9. The V gene's germline CDR1 is SGHNT and CDR2 YYREEE (reference sequence). CDR3 size: 15 residues. For the CDR3, the DNA is TGTGCCAGCAGCTACCTGGGACAGGTCGCTTATGGCTACACCTTC. It codes for CASSYLGQVAYGYTF.

This chain joins TRBV30 and TRBJ2-7; 9 nucleotides agree with TRBD1. Per germline, CDR1 GTSNPN and CDR2 SVGIG (reference sequence). The CDR3 contains 14 residues. V lost 3 bases and J lost 2; bases outside the gene matches: 5. In nucleotides, the CDR3 is TGTGCCTGGAGACCGGGACAGGGCCCCTACGAGCAGTACTTC. Protein product: CAWRPGQGPYEQYF.

The chain couples TRBV7-9 to TRBJ2-3; D is unclear. The germline gives CDR1 SEHNR, CDR2 FQNEAQ (reference sequence). The V end lost 3 bases, the J end lost 5 bases, and 6 bases lay between the germline ends. This CDR3 comprises 12 residues. The CDR3 region has the DNA TGTGCCAGCAGCTTGCAGGTAGATACGCAGTATTTT. Its protein is CASSLQVDTQYF. The whole variable domain, filled in from reference TRBV7-9 and TRBJ2-3, reads DTGVSQNPRHKITKRGQNVTFRCDPISEHNRLYWYRQTLGQGPEFLTYFQNEAQLEKSRLLSDRFSAERPKGSFSTLEIQRTEQGDSAMYLCASSLQVDTQYFGPGTRLTVL.

The chain uses TRBV28 and TRBJ1-2; weak D call: TRBD1 (6 bases). V was shortened by 3 bases and J by 4 bases, with 15 bases between the two germline ends. The CDR3 is 15 amino acids. CDR1 MDHEN and CDR2 SYDVKM come from the germline V gene. The CDR3 nucleotides are TGTGCCAGCAGTTTTGACACAGGGAGACTCTATGGCTACACCTTC. It yields the protein CASSFDTGRLYGYTF.

This clone has a handful of counts. CDR3 DNA: TGTGCCAGCAGCAAAAGGACAGGTATCGACTATGGCTACACCTTC. Translated, it gives CASSKRTGIDYGYTF. The rearrangement joins TRBV5-6 to TRBJ1-2, with 7 bases fitting TRBD1. This CDR3 comprises 15 residues. Germline V lookup: CDR1 SGHDT, CDR2 YYEEEE. J lost 3 bases, V lost 4 bases, and 9 bases had no gene match.

Here the CDR3 DNA reads TGCAGCCCTGGGACTTTAAGCACAGATACGCAGTATTTT. Encoded protein: CSPGTLSTDTQYF. The rearrangement uses TRBV29-1 and TRBJ2-3; D perhaps matches TRBD2 (6 bases). The ends were cut back, 8 bases at V and 0 bases at J, with 12 bases in the middle. Germline assignment: CDR1 SQVTM and CDR2 ANQGSEA. The CDR3 is 13 amino acids.